Shown below are 26 T cell receptor beta chains from a single sample sequenced in a study of cytomegalovirus exposure and HLA in healthy donors. Primers for the PCR totalled 60 Vbeta and 13 Jbeta. Produced via immunoSEQ multiplex PCR; TCRdb's table is partial and in-frame only. This sample has 100,000 to 130,000 clones, with 82% found just once. The sequenced sample was PBMCs. These receptors came from a man younger than 45 in good health and CMV-seropositive.

The genes are TRBV7-9 and TRBJ1-6, with 9 positions matching TRBD1. This CDR3 spans 15 amino acids. V shed 4 bases and J 6 bases; nucleotides not matched to a gene: 4. CDR1 and CDR2 from the germline V gene are SEHNR and FQNEAQ (reference sequence). DNA of the CDR3: TGTGCCAGCAGCTCGGGGACAGGGATTAATTCACCCCTCCACTTT. Protein product: CASSSGTGINSPLHF.

V gene TRBV5-1 combines with J gene TRBJ2-3; 8 bases map to TRBD2. CDR3 size: 16 residues. J gave up 5 bases and V 5 bases, and 13 bases lay outside the gene matches. Germline V CDR1 and CDR2: SGHRS, YFSETQ. The CDR3 here is CASSDLGRGGIDTQYF. DNA of the CDR3: TGCGCCAGCAGTGATTTGGGACGGGGGGGCATAGATACGCAGTATTTT. Filled out from reference TRBV5-1 and TRBJ2-3, the complete variable domain reads KAGVTQTPRYLIKTRGQQVTLSCSPISGHRSVSWYQQTPGQGLQFLFEYFSETQRNKGNFPGRFSGRQFSNSRSEMNVSTLELGDSALYLCASSDLGRGGIDTQYFGPGTRLTVL.

In DNA form, the CDR3 reads TGTGCCAGCAGGGGCGGGGCCTCCCCTGAAGCTTTCTTT. Its protein product is CASRGGASPEAFF. This chain uses TRBV25-1 with TRBJ1-1; tentatively, D is TRBD1 (5 bases). Trimming stripped 6 bases from V and 6 bases from J, with 14 bases between. Germline assignment: CDR1 MGHDK and CDR2 SYGVNS. The CDR3 has 13 residues.

The genes are TRBV18 and TRBJ2-1, with TRBD1 identical over 9 bases. Germline CDR1 is KGHSH and CDR2 is LQKENI. The CDR3 is 14 residues long. Trimming took 3 bases from V and 10 from J; bases not matched to a gene: 7. CDR3 bases: TGTGCCAGCTCACCGCGGGACAGGGTCTCAGAGCAGTTCTTC. Encoded protein: CASSPRDRVSEQFF. The complete variable domain, with remaining parts taken from reference TRBV18 and TRBJ2-1, reads NAGVMQNPRHLVRRRGQEARLRCSPMKGHSHVYWYRQLPEEGLKFMVYLQKENIIDESGMPKERFSAEFPKEGPSILRIQQVVRGDSAAYFCASSPRDRVSEQFFGPGTRLTVL.

With regard to this clone: The sample carries other DNA sequences with the same CDR3. The V gene is TRBV6-5, the J gene TRBJ1-1; 7 positions agree with TRBD1. This CDR3 has 15 residues. V shed 2 bases, J shed 1 base, and the junction held 4 bases outside the gene matches. Germline V gene sequence: CDR1 MNHEY, CDR2 SVGAGI. CDR3 sequence: CASSYGGTENTEAFF. CDR3 in DNA: TGTGCCAGCAGTTACGGCGGGACAGAGAACACTGAAGCTTTCTTT.

The chain recombines TRBV2 with TRBJ2-7; D is possibly TRBD2 (7 bases). The CDR3 contains 15 residues. Trimming took 3 bases from V and 0 from J, leaving 12 bases between them. From germline, CDR1 is SNHLY and CDR2 FYNNEI. Here the CDR3 reads CASSEWGGHSYEQYF. The CDR3 DNA is TGTGCCAGCAGTGAGTGGGGGGGCCACTCCTACGAGCAGTACTTC. Looking up the rest from reference TRBV2 and TRBJ2-7 gives the full variable domain: EPEVTQTPSHQVTQMGQEVILRCVPISNHLYFYWYRQILGQKVEFLVSFYNNEISEKSEIFDDQFSVERPDGSNFTLKIRSTKLEDSAMYFCASSEWGGHSYEQYFGPGTRLTVT.

V usage is TRBV5-5 and J usage is TRBJ1-2; 10 positions agree with TRBD1. The ends lost 5 bases at V and 8 bases at J; junction bases unmatched: 6. Germline values: CDR1 SGHKS, CDR2 YYEKEE (reference sequence). CDR3 length: 13 residues. CDR3 loop: CASRLTGGQGYTF. CDR3 sequence (DNA): TGTGCCAGCAGGCTGACAGGGGGCCAGGGCTACACCTTC.

For the CDR3, the DNA is TGTGCCAGCAGCTGGGCTGGTTCGGCAAACTACGAGCAGTACTTC. Amino acids: CASSWAGSANYEQYF. The chain uses TRBV11-2 and TRBJ2-7; D uncertain. Germline CDR1 and CDR2: SGHAT and FQNNGV. V was shortened by 4 bases and J by 3 bases, with 16 bases between the two germline ends. The length of the CDR3 is 15 residues.

This chain uses TRBV6-1 with TRBJ2-7; TRBD2 aligns across 12 bases. Per germline, CDR1 MNHNS and CDR2 SASEGT. The CDR3 covers 14 residues. The V and J ends lost 6 bases and 4 bases, in that order; junction bases with no gene match: 4. The CDR3 here is CASSLAGGPYEQYF. CDR3 coding DNA: TGTGCCAGCAGCCTAGCGGGGGGGCCTTACGAGCAGTACTTC.

The chain is built from TRBV25-1 and TRBJ1-6; the D gene is possibly TRBD1 (5 bases). V lost 2 bases, J lost 12 bases, and 14 bases lay in between. The CDR3 is made up of 14 amino acids. From germline, CDR1 is MGHDK and CDR2 SYGVNS. The CDR3 sequence is CASSEGSGIGPLHF. DNA of the CDR3: TGTGCCAGCAGTGAAGGGTCAGGGATTGGACCCCTCCACTTT. Complete variable domain (other parts from reference TRBV25-1 and TRBJ1-6): EADIYQTPRYLVIGTGKKITLECSQTMGHDKMYWYQQDPGMELHLIHYSYGVNSTEKGDLSSESTVSRIRTEHFPLTLESARPSHTSQYLCASSEGSGIGPLHFGNGTRLTVT.

V gene TRBV6-6 combines with J gene TRBJ2-1, with D possibly being TRBD2 (5 bases). CDR1 MNHNY and CDR2 SVGAGI come from the germline V gene (reference sequence). The CDR3 is 11 residues long. The CDR3 loop is CATGRVREQFF. Written as DNA, the CDR3 is TGTGCAACTGGGAGAGTCCGGGAGCAGTTCTTC.

The chain is built from TRBV29-1 and TRBJ2-1; TRBD1 aligns across 10 bases. The CDR3 length is 16 residues. The V gene's germline CDR1 is SQVTM and CDR2 ANQGSEA. The J segment lost 3 bases and the V segment lost 3 bases, leaving 8 bases of the junction unmatched. CDR3: CSVEVWTGGLYNEQFF. The CDR3 DNA follows: TGCAGCGTTGAGGTATGGACAGGGGGACTCTACAATGAGCAGTTCTTC.

CDR3 sequence: CASSLQGFRETQYF. The CDR3 DNA is TGTGCCAGTAGTTTACAGGGGTTCAGGGAGACCCAGTACTTC. J is TRBJ2-5 and V is TRBV19; TRBD1 aligns across 7 bases. This CDR3 has 14 amino acids. Germline V lookup: CDR1 LNHDA, CDR2 SQIVND (reference sequence). The V and J ends lost 5 bases and 5 bases, in that order; junction bases with no gene match: 8.

The genes are TRBV29-1 and TRBJ2-3, with 7 bases aligning to TRBD1. Losses at the gene ends were 7 bases for V and 2 bases for J; bases not matched to a gene: 9. The CDR3 has 14 amino acids. The germline gives CDR1 SQVTM, CDR2 ANQGSEA. The CDR3 is CSDRTGVTTDTQYF. The CDR3 coding sequence is TGCAGCGATCGGACAGGAGTTACCACAGATACGCAGTATTTT.

The chain is built from TRBV2 and TRBJ2-7; D is perhaps TRBD1 (5 bases). V was trimmed by 4 bases and J by 4 bases, leaving 14 bases between them. Germline values: CDR1 SNHLY, CDR2 FYNNEI. There are 14 residues in the CDR3. The CDR3 coding sequence is TGTGCCAGCAGTGTAATAGGGGCCGGTTACGAGCAGTACTTC. Translating it yields CASSVIGAGYEQYF. The full variable domain, rest sourced from reference TRBV2 and TRBJ2-7, is EPEVTQTPSHQVTQMGQEVILRCVPISNHLYFYWYRQILGQKVEFLVSFYNNEISEKSEIFDDQFSVERPDGSNFTLKIRSTKLEDSAMYFCASSVIGAGYEQYFGPGTRLTVT.

This clone was recorded a few times. A read error may produce the germline difference seen at one junction end. The V call is TRBV7-9, the J call TRBJ1-1, with TRBD1 as a possible D gene (6 bases). Germline V lookup: CDR1 SEHNR, CDR2 FQNEAQ (reference sequence). The CDR3 length is 12 residues. In DNA form, the CDR3 reads TGTTCCAGCAGCTTAGGACAGTCTGAAGCTTTCTTT. This encodes CSSSLGQSEAFF.

The chain has TRBV28 and TRBJ1-2; 7 bases agree with TRBD1. The CDR3 covers 13 residues. Germline CDR1 MDHEN, CDR2 SYDVKM. The J segment lost 2 bases and the V segment lost 6 bases, leaving 3 bases of the junction unmatched. This chain's CDR3 is CASSPGQNYGYTF. In DNA form, the CDR3 reads TGTGCCAGCAGCCCGGGACAGAACTATGGCTACACCTTC.

The J gene is TRBJ1-5, the V gene TRBV5-1; D is possibly TRBD1 (6 bases). Between the trimmed V and J ends, which lost 4 bases and 5 bases, there was a span of 16 bases. The CDR3 is 15 residues long. CDR1 is SGHRS, CDR2 YFSETQ, per germline. CDR3 sequence (DNA): TGCGCCAGCAGCGCCGGACAGCGACCCGATCAGCCCCAGCATTTT. Translated: CASSAGQRPDQPQHF. The full variable domain, its missing parts supplied by reference TRBV5-1 and TRBJ1-5, is KAGVTQTPRYLIKTRGQQVTLSCSPISGHRSVSWYQQTPGQGLQFLFEYFSETQRNKGNFPGRFSGRQFSNSRSEMNVSTLELGDSALYLCASSAGQRPDQPQHFGDGTRLSIL.

This chain's CDR3 is CATSRDRTVTSPLHF. The CDR3 coding sequence is TGTGCCACCAGCAGAGATCGAACAGTGACTTCACCCCTCCACTTT. The J gene is TRBJ1-6, the V gene TRBV15; D unresolved. CDR3 length: 15 residues. CDR1 is LNHNV and CDR2 is YYDKDF in the germline V gene (reference sequence). V was cut by 0 bases and J by 9 bases, with 12 bases left in between.

The chain couples TRBV11-2 to TRBJ1-2, with 10 positions matching TRBD1. V trimming: 7 bases; J trimming: 0 bases; junction bases outside the gene matches: 8. Germline V gene lookup returns CDR1 SGHAT and CDR2 FQNNGV. The CDR3 contains 16 residues. CDR3 bases: TGTGCCAGCACCCCCGGGACAGGGGTCCCTAACTATGGCTACACCTTC. This sequence encodes CASTPGTGVPNYGYTF.

This clone was observed a handful of times. The chain uses TRBV7-9 and TRBJ2-2; the D is unclear. The V gene lost 0 bases and the J gene lost 6 bases, with 2 bases spanning the gap. The germline V gene has CDR1 SEHNR and CDR2 FQNEAQ (reference sequence). This CDR3 has 12 amino acids. The CDR3 DNA sequence: TGTGCCAGCAGCTTAGCCGCCGGGGAGCTGTTTTTT. This gives the protein CASSLAAGELFF.

V usage is TRBV19 and J usage is TRBJ2-1, with TRBD1 as a possible D gene (5 bases). CDR1 and CDR2 (germline): LNHDA, SQIVND (reference sequence). The CDR3 spans 15 residues. Between the trimmed V and J ends, which lost 6 bases and 2 bases, there was a span of 14 bases. This CDR3 reads CASRPQTGAYNEQFF. The CDR3 DNA sequence: TGTGCCAGTAGGCCCCAAACAGGCGCCTACAATGAGCAGTTCTTC.

The genes are TRBV11-2 and TRBJ2-7, with TRBD1 matching 8 bases. The CDR3 is 13 amino acids. The V segment lost 8 bases and the J segment 6 bases; nucleotides outside the gene matches: 9. Germline CDR1 reads SGHAT; CDR2 reads FQNNGV. The CDR3 bases are TGTGCCAGCTCTTTGGACAGGGTGAGCGAGCAGTACTTC. As protein: CASSLDRVSEQYF.

This clone has only a few counts. J is TRBJ1-1 and V is TRBV5-6; D is uncertain. The CDR3 loop spans 12 amino acids. The V gene's germline CDR1 is SGHDT and CDR2 YYEEEE. Deletions cut 2 bases from V and 12 bases from J, with 14 bases between. DNA of the CDR3: TGTGCCAGCAGCTTCCTAGTGGGAGAGACTTTCTTT. Protein product: CASSFLVGETFF.

This clone was counted between two and nine times. The V and J genes are TRBV4-1 and TRBJ2-5; 10 positions agree with TRBD2. Per germline, CDR1 MGHRA and CDR2 YSYEKL. The CDR3 length is 18 residues. V trimming: 1 base; J trimming: 5 bases; junction bases outside the gene matches: 13. CDR3 amino acids: CASSQALIRAGGGETQYF. The CDR3 DNA reads TGCGCCAGCAGCCAAGCCCTGATTCGAGCGGGGGGGGGTGAGACCCAGTACTTC.

The CDR3 sequence: CASSQQDLDSPLHF. In nucleotides, the CDR3 is TGTGCCAGCAGCCAGCAGGATCTGGATTCACCCCTCCACTTT. The chain uses TRBV4-2 and TRBJ1-6; no reliable D call. The CDR3 consists of 14 residues. Deletions cut 3 bases from V and 8 bases from J, with 11 bases between. CDR1 LGHNA and CDR2 YNFKEQ come from the germline V gene.